This T cell receptor beta chain derives from a study of T cells in Graves' hyperthyroidism and ophthalmopathy. Amplification of TCR beta CDR3 regions used RNA as the template. An initial round of RT-PCR targeting the TCR CDR3 relied on the HTBI primer set. TCRdb re-derived calls from the multiplex PCR reads in MiXCR, one entry per CDR3 protein. The profile shows roughly 650,000 distinct CDR3 sequences, approximately 15% of them singletons. Study results and limitations: Ophthalmopathy was told apart from stable hyperthyroidism by a 13 V-J model.

Enrolled ophthalmopathy patients presented with a Clinical Activity Score of at least 3, a NOSPECS grade of at least 4, and disease duration under 3 months. In this sample, this clonotype turned up many times. Antigen unknown. The CDR3 totals 17 residues. Germline CDR1 is DFQATT and CDR2 is SNEGSKA (reference sequence). The V and J ends lost 5 bases and 5 bases, in that order; junction bases with no gene match: 19. This chain links TRBV20-1 with TRBJ2-5, with 8 bases identical to TRBD2. The sequenced sample was blood. This clonotype originated in a woman aged 40 to 50 with Graves' ophthalmopathy. The DNA of the CDR3 is TGCAGTGCTTACCGGGAGGGCCGGTTTAGGACTGTGGAGACCCAGTACTTC. Translated, it gives CSAYREGRFRTVETQYF.